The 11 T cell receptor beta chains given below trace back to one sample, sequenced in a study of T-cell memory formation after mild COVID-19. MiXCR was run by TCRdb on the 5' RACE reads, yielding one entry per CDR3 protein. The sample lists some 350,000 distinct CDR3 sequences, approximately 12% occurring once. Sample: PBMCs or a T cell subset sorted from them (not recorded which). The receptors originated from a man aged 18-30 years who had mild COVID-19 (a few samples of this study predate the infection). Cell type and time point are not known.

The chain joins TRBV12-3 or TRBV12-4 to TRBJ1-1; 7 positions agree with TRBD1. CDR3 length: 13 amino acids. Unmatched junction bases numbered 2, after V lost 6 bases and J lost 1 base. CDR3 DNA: TGTGCCAGCAGGGGACAGCAGAACACTGAAGCTTTCTTT. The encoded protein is CASRGQQNTEAFF.

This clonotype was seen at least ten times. DNA of the CDR3: TGTGCCAGCAGCCGAGTCGGGACTCTAGAAGATACGCAGTATTTT. Amino acid sequence: CASSRVGTLEDTQYF. The V gene is TRBV3-1, the J gene TRBJ2-3; possible D gene TRBD2, 6 bases. Germline V CDR1 and CDR2: LGHDT, YNNKEL (reference sequence). This CDR3 has 15 residues. Trimming pared 4 bases from V and 5 bases from J, leaving 16 bases between.

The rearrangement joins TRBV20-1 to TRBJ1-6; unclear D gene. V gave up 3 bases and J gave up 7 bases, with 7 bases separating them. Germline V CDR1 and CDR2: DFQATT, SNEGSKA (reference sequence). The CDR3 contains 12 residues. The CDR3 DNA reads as TGCAGTGCTAGGCCGACGAATTCACCCCTCCACTTT. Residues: CSARPTNSPLHF.

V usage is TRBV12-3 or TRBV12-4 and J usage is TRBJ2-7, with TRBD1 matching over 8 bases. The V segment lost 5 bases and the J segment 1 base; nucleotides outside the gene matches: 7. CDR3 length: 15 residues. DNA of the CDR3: TGTGCCAGCAGTGTATCCGGGACAGGATCCTACGAGCAGTACTTC. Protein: CASSVSGTGSYEQYF.

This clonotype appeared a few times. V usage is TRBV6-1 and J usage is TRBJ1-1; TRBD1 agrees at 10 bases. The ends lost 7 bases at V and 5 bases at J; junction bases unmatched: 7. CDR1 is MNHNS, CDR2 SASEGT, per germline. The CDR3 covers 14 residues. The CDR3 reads CASTRDRGRTEAFF. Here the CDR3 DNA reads TGTGCCAGCACCCGGGACAGGGGAAGAACTGAAGCTTTCTTT.

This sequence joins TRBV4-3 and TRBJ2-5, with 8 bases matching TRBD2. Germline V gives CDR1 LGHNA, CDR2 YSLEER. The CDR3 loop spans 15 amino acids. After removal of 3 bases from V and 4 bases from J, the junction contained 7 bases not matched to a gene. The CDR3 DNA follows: TGCGCCAGCAGCCACCACCGGACTAGCCGAGAGACCCAGTACTTC. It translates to CASSHHRTSRETQYF.

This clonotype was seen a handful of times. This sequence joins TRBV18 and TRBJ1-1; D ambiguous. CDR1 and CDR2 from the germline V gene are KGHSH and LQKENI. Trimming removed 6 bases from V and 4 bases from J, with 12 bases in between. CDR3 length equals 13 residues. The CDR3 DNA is TGTGCCAGCTCCGGGGAAAGGGCCACTGAAGCTTTCTTT. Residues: CASSGERATEAFF.

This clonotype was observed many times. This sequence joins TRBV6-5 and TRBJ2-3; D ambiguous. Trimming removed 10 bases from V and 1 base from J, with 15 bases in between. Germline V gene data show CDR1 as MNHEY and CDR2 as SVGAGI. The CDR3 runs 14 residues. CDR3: CATAGVSGTDTQYF. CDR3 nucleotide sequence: TGTGCCACCGCAGGTGTGTCGGGCACAGATACGCAGTATTTT.

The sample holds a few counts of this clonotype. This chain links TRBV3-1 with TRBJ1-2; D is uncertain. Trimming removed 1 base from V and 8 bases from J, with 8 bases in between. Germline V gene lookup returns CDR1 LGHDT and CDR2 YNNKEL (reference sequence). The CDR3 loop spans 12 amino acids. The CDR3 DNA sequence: TGTGCCAGCAGCCAAGGTGGGAAGGGCTACACCTTC. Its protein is CASSQGGKGYTF.

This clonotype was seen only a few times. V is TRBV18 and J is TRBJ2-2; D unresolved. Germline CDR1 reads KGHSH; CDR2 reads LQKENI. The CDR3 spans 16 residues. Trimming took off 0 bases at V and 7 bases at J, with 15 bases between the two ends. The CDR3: CASSPPIRLHVGELFF. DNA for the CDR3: TGTGCCAGCTCACCACCTATTCGGCTACATGTCGGGGAGCTGTTTTTT.

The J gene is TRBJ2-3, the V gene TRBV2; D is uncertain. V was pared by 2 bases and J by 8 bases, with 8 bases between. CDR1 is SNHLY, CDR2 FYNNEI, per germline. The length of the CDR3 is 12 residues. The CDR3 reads CASSERVVTQYF. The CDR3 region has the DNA TGTGCCAGCAGTGAAAGAGTCGTTACGCAGTATTTT.